This entry lists 2 T cell receptor beta chains sequenced from one sample in a study of CD8 T cells in Susac syndrome. About 0.5 to 1 ug RNA was reverse transcribed with random hexamers. Via MiXCR, TCRdb re-called the immunoSEQ multiplex PCR reads, giving one row per CDR3 protein. The table records about 180,000 distinct CDR3 sequences, roughly 94% of them present only once. Input material: CD4+ T cells from PBMCs. These receptors all come from a human donor with Susac syndrome.

The rearrangement links TRBV6-5 to TRBJ1-1; no reliable D call. The CDR3 is 12 amino acids. In germline, CDR1 is MNHEY, CDR2 SVGAGI. With 7 bases removed from V and 0 bases from J, the gap between germline ends came to 6 bases. The CDR3 region has the DNA TGTGCCAGCAAAGGCCTGAACACTGAAGCTTTCTTT. Translating gives CASKGLNTEAFF.

The J gene is TRBJ2-4, the V gene TRBV19; weak D call: TRBD1 (6 bases). Germline values: CDR1 LNHDA, CDR2 SQIVND (reference sequence). The CDR3 loop spans 12 amino acids. V was shortened by 5 bases and J by 9 bases, with 11 bases between the two germline ends. DNA for the CDR3: TGTGCCAGTAGTCAGTCAGGGGCCATTCAGTACTTC. Translating it yields CASSQSGAIQYF. Supplemented by reference TRBV19 and TRBJ2-4, the full variable domain reads DGGITQSPKYLFRKEGQNVTLSCEQNLNHDAMYWYRQDPGQGLRLIYYSQIVNDFQKGDIAEGYSVSREKKESFPLTVTSAQKNPTAFYLCASSQSGAIQYFGAGTRLSVL.